Listed here are 9 T cell receptor beta chains from one sample, sequenced in a study of shared clonotypes between healthy human individuals. The repertoire was sequenced with immunoSEQ multiplex PCR; TCRdb's copy has only in-frame clones and lacks some. The repertoire has approximately 710,000 clones, about 90% of them found once; the top ten carry 30% to 40%. Sequenced sample: memory CD8+ T cells from PBMCs. Subset in this sample: CD45RO+ cells pooled with CCR7-negative TemRA cells. Receptors originate from a man aged 18-30 years in good health. Some clones in this sample may be carry-over from other donors' samples.

About this clone: The same CDR3 can be traced to other DNA sequences in this sample. V gene TRBV27 combines with J gene TRBJ2-2; D is unresolved. The germline CDR1 and CDR2 sequences are MNHEY and SMNVEV (reference sequence). Trimming removed 6 bases from V and 2 bases from J, with 10 bases in between. There are 14 residues in the CDR3. CDR3 sequence (DNA): TGTGCCAGCAGAGTGGCTCCTAACACCGGGGAGCTGTTTTTT. This gives the protein CASRVAPNTGELFF.

For this clone: The sample contains more than one DNA sequence encoding this CDR3. The genes are TRBV7-9 and TRBJ2-7, with 8 bases identical to TRBD1. CDR3 length: 12 amino acids. CDR1 and CDR2 from the germline V gene are SEHNR and FQNEAQ (reference sequence). Trimming took 5 bases from V and 6 from J; bases not matched to a gene: 3. CDR3 in DNA: TGTGCCAGCAGCGAGGACAGGGTCGAGCAGTACTTC. Encoded protein: CASSEDRVEQYF.

V gene TRBV7-9 combines with J gene TRBJ1-3, with D hard to call. The CDR3 totals 15 residues. Germline CDR1 reads SEHNR; CDR2 reads FQNEAQ (reference sequence). Trimming cost V 5 bases and J 8 bases, with 19 bases left between them. The CDR3 DNA reads TGTGCCAGCAGCCCTGCGACGGGGATGGGAGACACCATATATTTT. Protein sequence: CASSPATGMGDTIYF.

This clone was picked up a small number of times. The rearrangement links TRBV7-2 to TRBJ2-2; D gene ambiguous. V dropped 1 base and J dropped 3 bases, with 6 bases sitting between them. The germline V gene encodes CDR1 SGHTA and CDR2 FQGNSA. The CDR3 has 14 amino acids. CDR3 DNA sequence: TGTGCCAGCAGCTTAGGGACCTACACCGGGGAGCTGTTTTTT. Its protein product is CASSLGTYTGELFF. The whole variable domain, filled in from reference TRBV7-2 and TRBJ2-2, reads GAGVSQSPSNKVTEKGKDVELRCDPISGHTALYWYRQSLGQGLEFLIYFQGNSAPDKSGLPSDRFSAERTGGSVSTLTIQRTQQEDSAVYLCASSLGTYTGELFFGEGSRLTVL.

This clone was counted a single time. The chain carries TRBV6-4 and TRBJ2-2; D perhaps matches TRBD1 (5 bases). There are 13 residues in the CDR3. Germline V gene lookup returns CDR1 MRHNA and CDR2 SNTAGT. V was shortened by 3 bases and J by 6 bases, with 8 bases between the two germline ends. The CDR3, as DNA: TGTGCCAGCAGTGAAGGGGAAGCCGGGGAGCTGTTTTTT. Translation gives CASSEGEAGELFF.

The chain links TRBV19 to TRBJ2-7; D may be TRBD2 (6 bases). Germline-derived CDR1 and CDR2 are LNHDA and SQIVND (reference sequence). Trimming left V 1 base short and J 1 base short, with 8 bases between. This CDR3 has 14 residues. CDR3 nucleotides: TGTGCCAGTAGTATAGGGGAGGCGTCCTACGAGCAGTACTTC. The encoded protein is CASSIGEASYEQYF.

A single count supports this clone. The chain employs TRBV7-3 and TRBJ2-3; D might be TRBD2 (5 bases). The CDR3 length is 13 residues. CDR1 is SGHTA, CDR2 FQGTGA, per germline. V was shortened by 1 base and J by 3 bases, with 5 bases between the two germline ends. The CDR3 nucleotides read TGTGCCAGCAGCTTAATAGCGACAGATACGCAGTATTTT. Translated: CASSLIATDTQYF.

The V call is TRBV4-2, the J call TRBJ2-7; no reliable D call. The CDR3 consists of 14 residues. The V gene lost 0 bases and the J gene lost 6 bases, with 12 bases spanning the gap. Germline lookup yields CDR1 LGHNA and CDR2 YNFKEQ. CDR3 DNA: TGTGCCAGCAGCCAAGATCCTGGTTTTCGCGAGCAGTACTTC. Translating it yields CASSQDPGFREQYF.

The V gene is TRBV19, the J gene TRBJ2-3; D tentatively reads TRBD1 or TRBD2 (6 bases each). CDR1 and CDR2 from the germline V gene are LNHDA and SQIVND (reference sequence). The CDR3 covers 13 residues. The V and J ends lost 7 bases and 3 bases respectively, with 11 bases between them. The CDR3 DNA follows: TGTGCCAGTAACCAGGGGAGGACAGATACGCAGTATTTT. Translation gives CASNQGRTDTQYF. The entire variable domain, with the rest obtained from reference TRBV19 and TRBJ2-3, is as follows: DGGITQSPKYLFRKEGQNVTLSCEQNLNHDAMYWYRQDPGQGLRLIYYSQIVNDFQKGDIAEGYSVSREKKESFPLTVTSAQKNPTAFYLCASNQGRTDTQYFGPGTRLTVL.